The clone carrying this TCR beta chain was counted many times. The V gene's germline CDR1 is SGHVS and CDR2 FQNEAQ. Trimming removed 0 bases from V and 2 bases from J; junction bases left unmatched: 10. The CDR3 has 18 amino acids. A single record per CDR3 protein comes from TCRdb applying MiXCR to the 5' RACE reads. The sample yields over 80,000 distinct CDR3 sequences, about 12% seen once. These data come from a study of early T cells in non-severe SARS-CoV-2 infection. The TCR sequence derives from an adult who was a healthcare worker with PCR-confirmed SARS-CoV-2 infection or an uninfected control (not recorded which). This specimen consisted of whole blood, obtained at baseline. V usage is TRBV7-8 and J usage is TRBJ2-7, with TRBD1 identical over 10 bases. The CDR3 DNA is TGTGCCAGCAGCTTAGCGGGGTTTGTGGGACAGGGGACCTACGAGCAGTACTTC. As protein: CASSLAGFVGQGTYEQYF.